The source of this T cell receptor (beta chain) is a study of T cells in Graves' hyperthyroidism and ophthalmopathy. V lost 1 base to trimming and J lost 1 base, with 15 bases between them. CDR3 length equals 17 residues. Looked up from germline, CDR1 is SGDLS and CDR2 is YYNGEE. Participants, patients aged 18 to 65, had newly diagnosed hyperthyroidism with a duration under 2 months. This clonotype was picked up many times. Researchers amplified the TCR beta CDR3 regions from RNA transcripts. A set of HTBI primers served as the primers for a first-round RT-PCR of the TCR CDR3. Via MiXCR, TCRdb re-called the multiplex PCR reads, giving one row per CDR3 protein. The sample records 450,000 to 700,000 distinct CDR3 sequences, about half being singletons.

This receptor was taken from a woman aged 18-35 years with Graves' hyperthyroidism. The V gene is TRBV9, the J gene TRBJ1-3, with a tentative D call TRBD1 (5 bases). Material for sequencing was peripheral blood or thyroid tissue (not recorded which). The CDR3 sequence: CASSVKGSIISGNTIYF. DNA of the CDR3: TGTGCCAGCAGCGTAAAGGGGTCGATAATTTCTGGAAACACCATATATTTT.